Listed here are 30 T cell receptor beta chains from one sample, sequenced in a study of CD8 T cell repertoires and HIV-1 epitope variants. Clones were sequenced by immunoSEQ multiplex PCR, and TCRdb holds only the in-frame ones, with some missing. The sample includes some 100,000 clones, approximately 70% of them seen just once. Sequencing used uncultured baseline CD8+ T cells from peripheral blood mononuclear cells (PBMCs). These receptors all come from a male donor with HIV.

The V gene is TRBV29-1, the J gene TRBJ2-1, with 10 bases matching TRBD2. Per the germline V gene, CDR1 is SQVTM and CDR2 is ANQGSEA. V shed 7 bases, J shed 6 bases, and the junction held 9 bases outside the gene matches. The CDR3 totals 14 residues. This CDR3 is CSARPGLASNEQFF. The CDR3 nucleotides are TGCAGCGCCAGGCCGGGACTAGCGTCCAATGAGCAGTTCTTC.

V and J are TRBV6-1 and TRBJ2-5; D may be TRBD2 (6 bases). CDR1 MNHNS and CDR2 SASEGT come from the germline V gene. V was clipped by 5 bases and J by 7 bases, with 17 bases between them. This CDR3 contains 14 residues. The CDR3 nucleotides read TGTGCCAGCAGTCTGGGAGGTCGAGAAGGGACCCAGTACTTC. The encoded protein is CASSLGGREGTQYF.

CDR3 nucleotide sequence: TGCGCCAGCAGCCAAGCCGGGACATTAGCTAACTATGGCTACACCTTC. Residues: CASSQAGTLANYGYTF. This chain links TRBV4-3 with TRBJ1-2; D might be TRBD1 (6 bases). This CDR3 has 16 residues. Germline V gives CDR1 LGHNA, CDR2 YSLEER. V was clipped by 1 base and J by 0 bases, with 12 bases between them.

The chain couples TRBV18 to TRBJ2-1; weak D call: TRBD2 (5 bases). The CDR3 runs to 18 residues. V was cut by 3 bases and J by 0 bases, with 18 bases left in between. The germline V gene has CDR1 KGHSH and CDR2 LQKENI. The DNA for the CDR3 is TGTGCCAGCTCACCTGGACTGCGGACTCCAAGCTCCTACAATGAGCAGTTCTTC. The encoded protein is CASSPGLRTPSSYNEQFF.

This clone showed up just once. The chain employs TRBV27 and TRBJ2-6; D might be TRBD1 or TRBD2, each matching 5 bases. The CDR3 is 15 residues long. Germline loops: CDR1 MNHEY, CDR2 SMNVEV (reference sequence). V gave up 4 bases and J gave up 0 bases, with 7 bases separating them. The CDR3 region has the DNA TGTGCCAGCAGTTCGAGGGGCTCTGGGGCCAACGTCCTGACTTTC. It encodes CASSSRGSGANVLTF.

This clone has only a few counts. The V call is TRBV7-2, the J call TRBJ1-3; no clear D. The CDR3 consists of 15 residues. Germline CDR1 reads SGHTA; CDR2 reads FQGNSA. Trimming left V 5 bases short and J 4 bases short, with 15 bases between. The DNA for the CDR3 is TGTGCCAGCAGCCCACCCGGGCCCCAGGGAAACACCATATATTTT. This codes for CASSPPGPQGNTIYF.

This chain links TRBV9 with TRBJ1-6; D unclear. This CDR3 region has 15 residues. CDR1 and CDR2 (germline): SGDLS, YYNGEE. The V end was cut by 4 bases, the J end by 9 bases, with 17 bases between. CDR3: CASSPGPADGSPLHF. CDR3 DNA: TGTGCCAGCAGCCCAGGACCAGCAGACGGTTCACCCCTCCACTTT.

This clone was observed a handful of times. V gene TRBV5-6 combines with J gene TRBJ2-7; D might be TRBD2 (5 bases). The V and J ends lost 2 bases and 1 base respectively, with 10 bases between them. Germline V CDR1 and CDR2: SGHDT, YYEEEE. The CDR3 runs 14 residues. The CDR3 region is CASSLSGSSYEQYF. The DNA for the CDR3 is TGTGCCAGCAGCTTATCGGGGAGTTCCTACGAGCAGTACTTC.

This clone was seen a handful of times. This sequence joins TRBV5-6 and TRBJ1-5, with unresolved D. The CDR3 has 14 amino acids. Trimming removed 5 bases from V and 4 bases from J, with 13 bases in between. CDR1 and CDR2 from the germline V gene are SGHDT and YYEEEE. The CDR3 nucleotides are TGTGCCAGCAGACAATGGTGGGGAAATCAGCCCCAGCATTTT. It translates to CASRQWWGNQPQHF.

This rearrangement joins TRBV5-1 to TRBJ1-1; possibly TRBD1 for D (5 bases). The CDR3 contains 14 residues. With 5 bases removed from V and 1 base from J, the gap between germline ends came to 12 bases. Looked up from germline, CDR1 is SGHRS and CDR2 is YFSETQ. DNA of the CDR3: TGCGCCAGCAGGAAAGGGGCGGGGAACACTGAAGCTTTCTTT. Translated: CASRKGAGNTEAFF.

The chain combines TRBV27 with TRBJ2-7; possible D gene TRBD2, 11 bases. CDR1 is MNHEY, CDR2 SMNVEV, per germline (reference sequence). CDR3 size: 16 residues. The V and J ends lost 5 bases and 7 bases respectively, with 24 bases between them. CDR3: CASSPLAGGQGREQYF. The CDR3 region has the DNA TGTGCCAGCAGTCCTCTAGCGGGGGGACAGGGGAGAGAGCAGTACTTC.

This clone was seen many times. The CDR3 bases are TGTGCCAGCAGCTTGGGGGACAGCGTTTGGGGCTACACCTTC. Protein product: CASSLGDSVWGYTF. This chain uses TRBV5-6 with TRBJ1-2; 7 nucleotides match TRBD1. CDR3 length: 14 residues. V lost 0 bases and J lost 8; bases outside the gene matches: 7. Germline V lookup: CDR1 SGHDT, CDR2 YYEEEE.

V gene TRBV5-4 combines with J gene TRBJ2-2; D unclear. Deletions cut 1 base from V and 4 bases from J, with 8 bases between. Germline CDR1 reads SGHNT; CDR2 reads YYREEE (reference sequence). This CDR3 comprises 14 residues. CDR3 protein: CASSLYLGTGELFF. The CDR3 DNA reads as TGTGCCAGCAGCTTGTATCTAGGCACCGGGGAGCTGTTTTTT. The variable domain in full, completed from reference TRBV5-4 and TRBJ2-2, reads ETGVTQSPTHLIKTRGQQVTLRCSSQSGHNTVSWYQQALGQGPQFIFQYYREEENGRGNFPPRFSGLQFPNYSSELNVNALELDDSALYLCASSLYLGTGELFFGEGSRLTVL.

The chain carries TRBV6-1 and TRBJ1-1; 9 positions match TRBD1. The V gene end was trimmed by 10 bases and the J gene end by 12 bases; junction bases not matched to a gene: 15. CDR3 length equals 13 residues. The germline V gene has CDR1 MNHNS and CDR2 SASEGT. CDR3 sequence: CAIQHSLGTGTFF. The DNA of the CDR3 is TGTGCCATCCAGCACTCCCTAGGGACAGGGACTTTCTTT.

The chain couples TRBV2 to TRBJ2-2, with D perhaps matching TRBD1 (6 bases). This CDR3 is 14 amino acids long. Deletions cut 3 bases from V and 1 base from J, with 6 bases between. Germline V gives CDR1 SNHLY, CDR2 FYNNEI. CDR3 protein: CASSDRGNTGELFF. CDR3 sequence (DNA): TGTGCCAGCAGTGACAGGGGGAACACCGGGGAGCTGTTTTTT.

V and J are TRBV5-8 and TRBJ1-2; 9 nucleotides align to TRBD1. Trimming removed 3 bases from V and 7 bases from J; junction bases left unmatched: 7. Per germline, CDR1 SGHTS and CDR2 YDEGEE. The CDR3 contains 14 residues. The CDR3 nucleotides are TGTGCCAGCAGCTCGGGACAGGGAGACTCTGGCTACACCTTC. This encodes CASSSGQGDSGYTF.

In this sample, this clone turned up a few times. V is TRBV30 and J is TRBJ1-5; D ambiguous. The V and J ends lost 4 bases and 0 bases respectively, with 10 bases between them. The CDR3 spans 14 residues. The germline V gene encodes CDR1 GTSNPN and CDR2 SVGIG (reference sequence). In nucleotides, the CDR3 is TGTGCCTGGAACCCGGCAGCTAGCAATCAGCCCCAGCATTTT. Amino acids: CAWNPAASNQPQHF.

V and J are TRBV19 and TRBJ1-3; D unclear. The V gene lost 6 bases and the J gene lost 3 bases, with 9 bases spanning the gap. CDR1 and CDR2 (germline): LNHDA, SQIVND (reference sequence). The CDR3 has 13 residues. CDR3 loop: CASRAEIGNTIYF. The CDR3 bases are TGTGCCAGTAGGGCAGAGATTGGAAACACCATATATTTT. Combining the CDR3 with reference TRBV19 and TRBJ1-3 gives the whole variable domain DGGITQSPKYLFRKEGQNVTLSCEQNLNHDAMYWYRQDPGQGLRLIYYSQIVNDFQKGDIAEGYSVSREKKESFPLTVTSAQKNPTAFYLCASRAEIGNTIYFGEGSWLTVV.

This sequence joins TRBV14 and TRBJ2-1; 9 positions agree with TRBD2. Per germline, CDR1 SGHDN and CDR2 FVKESK. Germline trimming cut 3 bases from V and 0 bases from J; bases unmatched to any gene: 3. The CDR3 is 16 residues long. The CDR3 sequence: CASSHRGLASYNEQFF. DNA for the CDR3: TGTGCCAGCAGCCATCGGGGACTAGCCTCCTACAATGAGCAGTTCTTC.

The sample holds one count of this clone. J is TRBJ1-4 and V is TRBV28, with TRBD1 as a possible D gene (5 bases). CDR1 and CDR2 (germline): MDHEN, SYDVKM. V lost 10 bases and J 8 bases, leaving 23 bases between the germline ends. CDR3 size: 15 residues. The CDR3 loop reads CATGLTVPFGEKLFF. The CDR3, as DNA: TGTGCCACTGGCCTGACAGTACCTTTCGGGGAAAAACTGTTTTTT.

In its sample, this clone was seen many times. V and J are TRBV7-2 and TRBJ2-7, with 7 bases matching TRBD2. Germline V gene sequence: CDR1 SGHTA, CDR2 FQGNSA. The junction had 5 bases not matched to a gene; V was cut back by 2 bases and J by 4 bases. The CDR3 spans 14 residues. Here the CDR3 DNA reads TGTGCCAGCAGCTTACTTGCGGGAGTATACGAGCAGTACTTC. Its protein product is CASSLLAGVYEQYF.

The chain couples TRBV4-3 to TRBJ1-2; D gene uncertain. The CDR3 length is 13 residues. Looked up from germline, CDR1 is LGHNA and CDR2 is YSLEER. The V end was cut by 4 bases, the J end by 8 bases, with 14 bases between. The CDR3 nucleotides are TGCGCCAGCAGCCCCGGCTCTCTAGCGGGCTACACCTTC. Translated, it gives CASSPGSLAGYTF.

V gene TRBV14 combines with J gene TRBJ2-1; D not resolved. CDR3 length: 14 amino acids. V was shortened by 4 bases and J by 10 bases, with 17 bases between the two germline ends. Germline CDR1 and CDR2: SGHDN and FVKESK. The CDR3 sequence: CASSRSSIIGEQFF. Here the CDR3 DNA reads TGTGCCAGCAGCCGATCATCTATTATTGGGGAGCAGTTCTTC.

The genes are TRBV21-1 and TRBJ2-4. TRBV21-1 is a known pseudogene. CDR3 size: 15 residues. The CDR3 DNA reads TGTGCCAGCAGCAGACCCGGGCCCCTCAAAAACATTCAGTACTTC. It is translated as CASSRPGPLKNIQYF.

Only a few counts were recorded for this clone. V gene TRBV4-2 combines with J gene TRBJ1-5; no reliable D call. The germline gives CDR1 LGHNA, CDR2 YNFKEQ. Trimming pared 5 bases from V and 0 bases from J, leaving 11 bases between. The CDR3 covers 15 residues. CDR3 amino acids: CASSVRTDSNQPQHF. The CDR3 nucleotides are TGTGCCAGCAGCGTCCGGACCGATAGCAATCAGCCCCAGCATTTT.

This chain connects TRBV5-1 to TRBJ2-5; D is uncertain. V was clipped by 0 bases and J by 0 bases, with 12 bases between them. Germline V gene data show CDR1 as SGHRS and CDR2 as YFSETQ. This CDR3 has 16 residues. CDR3 coding DNA: TGCGCCAGCAGCTTGGCGGTCGGGCTAAACCAAGAGACCCAGTACTTC. Protein sequence: CASSLAVGLNQETQYF.

The V and J genes are TRBV28 and TRBJ1-2; D is undetermined. CDR1 MDHEN and CDR2 SYDVKM come from the germline V gene. The ends were cut back, 1 base at V and 4 bases at J, with 22 bases in the middle. CDR3 length: 18 amino acids. The CDR3 loop is CASSLLGWTEATLYGYTF. As DNA, the CDR3 is TGTGCCAGCAGTTTATTGGGCTGGACGGAAGCAACCCTCTATGGCTACACCTTC.

This clone was recorded a few times. V usage is TRBV25-1 and J usage is TRBJ2-7; 10 bases are shared with TRBD1. Germline CDR1 is MGHDK and CDR2 is SYGVNS. With V trimmed by 1 base and J by 0 bases, 3 bases remained unmatched. The CDR3 loop spans 16 amino acids. The CDR3 here is CASSELDRGHSYEQYF. Here the CDR3 DNA reads TGTGCCAGCAGTGAATTAGACAGGGGGCACTCCTACGAGCAGTACTTC.

There are many counts of this clone. The J gene is TRBJ2-3, the V gene TRBV28, with D hard to call. The length of the CDR3 is 13 residues. V was trimmed by 5 bases and J by 3 bases, leaving 9 bases between them. CDR1 and CDR2 from the germline V gene are MDHEN and SYDVKM. The CDR3 here is CASSLDSTDTQYF. Here the CDR3 DNA reads TGTGCCAGCAGTCTTGACTCAACAGATACGCAGTATTTT.

The J gene is TRBJ2-3, the V gene TRBV9; 7 bases are a match to TRBD1. This CDR3 is 18 amino acids long. The germline V gene encodes CDR1 SGDLS and CDR2 YYNGEE. V lost 0 bases and J lost 2; bases outside the gene matches: 12. CDR3 residues: CASSVGRDPQGFTDTQYF. The CDR3 DNA reads as TGTGCCAGCAGCGTAGGTAGAGACCCACAGGGGTTCACAGATACGCAGTATTTT.